One sample yielded the 21 T cell receptor beta chains listed below, sequenced in a study of cytomegalovirus exposure and HLA in healthy donors. In the PCR, 60 Vbeta and 13 Jbeta primers were used. Assay: immunoSEQ multiplex PCR; the TCRdb copy retains only in-frame clones and omits some. The data contain just under 65,000 clones, over 75% of them seen just once; the ten biggest clones take up roughly 4.7%. Sequencing input: PBMCs. The receptor source for this set is a woman aged 25 to 39 in good health and CMV-seronegative.

The rearrangement uses TRBV4-1 and TRBJ1-2; TRBD1 agrees at 11 bases. V shed 4 bases and J 0 bases; nucleotides not matched to a gene: 7. This CDR3 spans 17 amino acids. Germline V lookup: CDR1 MGHRA, CDR2 YSYEKL. Here the CDR3 DNA reads TGCGCCAGCAGCCCTGGACAGGGGGCCCTCTCTAACTATGGCTACACCTTC. Amino acid sequence: CASSPGQGALSNYGYTF.

The chain recombines TRBV6-5 with TRBJ2-7; a weak D match, TRBD2 (5 bases). The germline CDR1 and CDR2 sequences are MNHEY and SVGAGI. Trimming removed 2 bases from V and 1 base from J, with 12 bases in between. The CDR3 is 15 amino acids. In nucleotides, the CDR3 is TGTGCCAGCAGTTACCTGGCGGGCCTTTCCTACGAGCAGTACTTC. Amino acid sequence: CASSYLAGLSYEQYF.

The chain joins TRBV25-1 to TRBJ1-2; unclear D gene. Germline V lookup: CDR1 MGHDK, CDR2 SYGVNS. The CDR3 has 14 residues. V lost 1 base and J 8 bases, leaving 14 bases between the germline ends. CDR3 bases: TGTGCCAGCAGTGAATCTGGCCCGCAAAGAGGCTACACCTTC. Translating gives CASSESGPQRGYTF.

The chain links TRBV21-1 to TRBJ1-5; no DNA check was done on the table's D call, TRBD1. TRBV21-1 constitutes a pseudogene. This CDR3 comprises 14 residues. CDR3 protein: CASSKETANQPQHF. In DNA form, the CDR3 reads TGTGCCAGCAGCAAAGAGACAGCCAATCAGCCCCAGCATTTT.

V gene TRBV5-6 combines with J gene TRBJ2-5; TRBD1 matches at 7 bases. The CDR3 has 14 amino acids. Germline assignment: CDR1 SGHDT and CDR2 YYEEEE. V was pared by 4 bases and J by 1 base, with 4 bases of the junction left unmatched. The CDR3: CASSEGTVQETQYF. The CDR3 DNA is TGTGCCAGCAGCGAGGGGACAGTCCAAGAGACCCAGTACTTC.

This clone was recorded a few times. CDR3 bases: TGTGCCAGCAGTTGGCTAGAGTCCCGGAATGAGCAGTTCTTC. It yields the protein CASSWLESRNEQFF. The chain couples TRBV6-6 to TRBJ2-1; no clear D gene. Germline V lookup: CDR1 MNHNY, CDR2 SVGAGI (reference sequence). V lost 4 bases and J lost 7, with 14 bases in between. The CDR3 is 14 amino acids.

CDR3 bases: TGCGCCAGCAGCCAAACCTCGAGGCTGTTGGGGAGGGGGTCCTCCTACAATGAGCAGTTCTTC. As protein: CASSQTSRLLGRGSSYNEQFF. The genes are TRBV4-1 and TRBJ2-1, with D tentatively TRBD2 (7 bases). The germline CDR1 and CDR2 sequences are MGHRA and YSYEKL. The V end was cut by 2 bases, the J end by 0 bases, with 26 bases between. The CDR3 is 21 amino acids.

This clone was found once. The V gene is TRBV30, the J gene TRBJ2-7; 9 nucleotides align to TRBD1. Germline values: CDR1 GTSNPN, CDR2 SVGIG (reference sequence). The CDR3 is 16 residues long. The junction had 10 bases not matched to a gene; V was cut back by 3 bases and J by 1 base. The CDR3 coding sequence is TGTGCCTGGAGAACCTTCCCCGGGACAGGGTCCTACGAGCAGTACTTC. The encoded protein is CAWRTFPGTGSYEQYF. The entire variable domain, with the rest obtained from reference TRBV30 and TRBJ2-7, is as follows: SQTIHQWPATLVQPVGSPLSLECTVEGTSNPNLYWYRQAAGRGLQLLFYSVGIGQISSEVPQNLSASRPQDRQFILSSKKLLLSDSGFYLCAWRTFPGTGSYEQYFGPGTRLTVT.

V and J are TRBV11-2 and TRBJ1-1; a possible D gene is TRBD1 (6 bases). Trimming left V 6 bases short and J 6 bases short, with 26 bases between. The germline V gene has CDR1 SGHAT and CDR2 FQNNGV. The CDR3 totals 17 residues. CDR3 protein: CASRGGPLRGGVSEAFF. CDR3 nucleotides: TGTGCCAGCAGGGGGGGGCCCCTCAGGGGAGGTGTCTCTGAAGCTTTCTTT.

V is TRBV11-2 and J is TRBJ2-1, with TRBD2 matching 13 bases. The germline gives CDR1 SGHAT, CDR2 FQNNGV. CDR3 length equals 18 residues. J lost 2 bases, V lost 6 bases, and 10 bases had no gene match. The CDR3 DNA follows: TGTGCCAGCAGGAGACTAGCGGGGGGCCCCCGGACCTACAATGAGCAGTTCTTC. Encoded protein: CASRRLAGGPRTYNEQFF.

This rearrangement joins TRBV2 to TRBJ1-5; D not resolved. The V end lost 4 bases, the J end lost 7 bases, and 14 bases lay between the germline ends. The CDR3 is 14 residues long. Germline V lookup: CDR1 SNHLY, CDR2 FYNNEI. As DNA, the CDR3 is TGTGCCAGCAGTGCAAGACACAAAGGACAGCCCCAGCATTTT. Protein sequence: CASSARHKGQPQHF.

The gene calls are TRBV11-2 and TRBJ2-5; 7 nucleotides line up with TRBD1. Trimming took 4 bases from V and 1 from J; bases not matched to a gene: 6. This CDR3 spans 15 amino acids. The germline gives CDR1 SGHAT, CDR2 FQNNGV. CDR3 sequence (DNA): TGTGCCAGCAGCTCAGTGGGACAGCTCCAAGAGACCCAGTACTTC. This gives the protein CASSSVGQLQETQYF.

The chain combines TRBV18 with TRBJ1-1; D is perhaps TRBD1 (6 bases). Per germline, CDR1 KGHSH and CDR2 LQKENI. The V gene lost 0 bases and the J gene lost 6 bases, with 11 bases spanning the gap. The CDR3 loop spans 14 amino acids. The CDR3 nucleotides read TGTGCCAGCTCACCACCGGGGGGGGGCGCTGAAGCTTTCTTT. Amino acids: CASSPPGGGAEAFF.

The chain combines TRBV10-3 with TRBJ1-2; 8 bases map to TRBD1. With 2 bases clipped from V and 0 bases from J, the junction kept 5 bases outside the gene matches. Germline CDR1 ENHRY, CDR2 SYGVKD. The CDR3 contains 16 residues. The CDR3 DNA reads TGTGCCATCAGTGAGCACGGGACAGGCACTAACTATGGCTACACCTTC. Its translation is CAISEHGTGTNYGYTF.

The chain is built from TRBV6-5 and TRBJ2-3; D is unclear. V shed 3 bases and J shed 6 bases, with 4 bases lying between them. The CDR3 runs to 11 residues. Germline lookup yields CDR1 MNHEY and CDR2 SVGAGI. CDR3 region: CASSYADTQYF. CDR3 DNA sequence: TGTGCCAGCAGTTATGCGGATACGCAGTATTTT.

The CDR3: CASSPPVNTEAFF. DNA for the CDR3: TGTGCCAGCTCACCCCCGGTGAACACTGAAGCTTTCTTT. The chain links TRBV18 to TRBJ1-1; D gene unclear. The CDR3 has 13 residues. Trimming took 3 bases from V and 0 from J, leaving 5 bases between them. Looked up from germline, CDR1 is KGHSH and CDR2 is LQKENI.

The chain recombines TRBV6-5 with TRBJ1-5, with 8 bases matching TRBD1. Losses at the gene ends were 6 bases for V and 0 bases for J; bases not matched to a gene: 4. CDR1 is MNHEY and CDR2 is SVGAGI in the germline V gene. This CDR3 spans 15 amino acids. CDR3 nucleotide sequence: TGTGCCAGCAGCCCGGACAGGGCTAGCAATCAGCCCCAGCATTTT. Encoded protein: CASSPDRASNQPQHF.

This clone was counted a few times. The rearrangement joins TRBV29-1 to TRBJ2-5; D remains ambiguous. The ends were cut back, 6 bases at V and 2 bases at J, with 13 bases in the middle. The CDR3 extends over 13 amino acids. Germline V gives CDR1 SQVTM, CDR2 ANQGSEA. The CDR3 reads CSVVEVLQETQYF. The DNA for the CDR3 is TGCAGCGTAGTTGAGGTCTTACAAGAGACCCAGTACTTC.

V is TRBV29-1 and J is TRBJ1-2; 9 bases match TRBD1. J lost 1 base, V lost 3 bases, and 6 bases had no gene match. Germline V CDR1 and CDR2: SQVTM, ANQGSEA. The CDR3 is made up of 15 amino acids. CDR3 DNA sequence: TGCAGCGTTGAGCCCCGGGACAGGGATAACTATGGCTACACCTTC. It encodes CSVEPRDRDNYGYTF.

This chain connects TRBV30 to TRBJ2-1; D uncertain. Germline-derived CDR1 and CDR2 are GTSNPN and SVGIG (reference sequence). Trimming removed 2 bases from V and 6 bases from J, with 8 bases in between. The CDR3 extends over 12 amino acids. The CDR3 loop reads CAWSLQFNEQFF. The CDR3 DNA follows: TGTGCCTGGAGTTTACAGTTCAATGAGCAGTTCTTC. The full variable domain, rest sourced from reference TRBV30 and TRBJ2-1, is SQTIHQWPATLVQPVGSPLSLECTVEGTSNPNLYWYRQAAGRGLQLLFYSVGIGQISSEVPQNLSASRPQDRQFILSSKKLLLSDSGFYLCAWSLQFNEQFFGPGTRLTVL.

V gene TRBV5-4 combines with J gene TRBJ2-7, with a weak D call TRBD2 (6 bases). Germline CDR1 is SGHNT and CDR2 is YYREEE (reference sequence). Trimming shortened V by 4 bases and J by 0 bases, and 11 bases separated the two germline ends. The CDR3 spans 14 residues. CDR3 DNA sequence: TGTGCCAGCAGCCGGGGGTTGGGCTCCTACGAGCAGTACTTC. Encoded protein: CASSRGLGSYEQYF.